Below, 21 T cell receptor beta chains from the same sample are listed, as sequenced in a study of blood T cell repertoires in COVID-19. Sequencing used immunoSEQ multiplex PCR; TCRdb keeps in-frame clones, though not all of them. Of about 130,000 clones detected, 70% to 90% appear once; the ten largest clones hold more than 0.9%. The sequenced sample was peripheral blood. The receptors were sampled from an elderly woman with acute or convalescent COVID-19.

The chain recombines TRBV4-3 with TRBJ2-3, with a weak D call TRBD1 (6 bases). V was cut by 1 base and J by 5 bases, with 7 bases left in between. The CDR3 is 13 amino acids. Germline assignment: CDR1 LGHNA and CDR2 YSLEER. The CDR3 region has the DNA TGCGCCAGCAGCCAAGTACAGGGAGATACGCAGTATTTT. This encodes CASSQVQGDTQYF.

This sequence joins TRBV6-2 or TRBV6-3 and TRBJ1-2; tentatively, D is TRBD1 (6 bases). In germline, CDR1 is MNHEY, CDR2 SVGEGT. The CDR3 is 14 amino acids. V was cut by 5 bases and J by 0 bases, with 10 bases left in between. As DNA, the CDR3 is TGTGCCAGCAGTCCGGGACACTCTAACTATGGCTACACCTTC. Protein: CASSPGHSNYGYTF.

The chain carries TRBV14 and TRBJ2-1, with 7 bases lining up with TRBD2. The germline V gene encodes CDR1 SGHDN and CDR2 FVKESK. The CDR3 is 17 amino acids. J gave up 1 base and V 5 bases, and 11 bases lay outside the gene matches. In DNA, the CDR3 is TGTGCCAGCAGCTCCGAAGTCGGGGGAGGGTCCTACAATGAGCAGTTCTTC. This codes for CASSSEVGGGSYNEQFF.

The chain is built from TRBV9 and TRBJ1-2, with a weak D call TRBD1 (6 bases). Trimming took off 0 bases at V and 8 bases at J, with 11 bases between the two ends. Germline values: CDR1 SGDLS, CDR2 YYNGEE. CDR3 length: 13 amino acids. The CDR3 DNA follows: TGTGCCAGCAGCGTAGTGCAGGGGTTCGGCTACACCTTC. Translating it yields CASSVVQGFGYTF. The complete variable domain, with remaining parts taken from reference TRBV9 and TRBJ1-2, reads DSGVTQTPKHLITATGQRVTLRCSPRSGDLSVYWYQQSLDQGLQFLIQYYNGEERAKGNILERFSAQQFPDLHSELNLSSLELGDSALYFCASSVVQGFGYTFGSGTRLTVV.

Comment on this clone: Because the CDR3's place on the DNA is in doubt, the DNA is left out and the CDR3 is given as listed by TCRdb. The chain combines TRBV27 with TRBJ1-6. The germline gives CDR1 MNHEY, CDR2 SMNVEV (reference sequence). The CDR3 is 18 residues long, ends included. The CDR3 sequence is CASSSSVPGSSYNSPLHF.

The rearrangement links TRBV9 to TRBJ2-3, with D uncertain. The CDR3 sequence is 15 residues long. Germline V gene data show CDR1 as SGDLS and CDR2 as YYNGEE. Trimming removed 3 bases at V and 1 base at J, with 12 bases between. CDR3 sequence: CASSEQPGGTDTQYF. CDR3 bases: TGTGCCAGCAGCGAACAGCCCGGTGGCACAGATACGCAGTATTTT.

DNA for the CDR3: TGCGCCAGCAGCACGGGACTAGTGGGCACCGGGGAGCTGTTTTTT. Its translation is CASSTGLVGTGELFF. This chain links TRBV4-1 with TRBJ2-2, with TRBD2 identical over 8 bases. V trimming: 5 bases; J trimming: 4 bases; junction bases outside the gene matches: 6. The V gene's germline CDR1 is MGHRA and CDR2 YSYEKL. CDR3 length equals 15 residues.

The chain couples TRBV15 to TRBJ2-5; D might be TRBD2 (5 bases). The ends were cut back, 5 bases at V and 4 bases at J, with 17 bases in the middle. This CDR3 has 15 residues. Germline-derived CDR1 and CDR2 are LNHNV and YYDKDF (reference sequence). CDR3 nucleotide sequence: TGTGCCACCAGCCCCCTGGCGGGCACTGCAGAGACCCAGTACTTC. Protein sequence: CATSPLAGTAETQYF.

The chain combines TRBV25-1 with TRBJ1-1, with unresolved D. The CDR3 has 16 residues. Trimming left V 2 bases short and J 0 bases short, with 13 bases between. The germline CDR1 and CDR2 sequences are MGHDK and SYGVNS. CDR3 region: CASSESKGAVNTEAFF. The CDR3 nucleotides read TGTGCCAGCAGTGAAAGTAAGGGAGCGGTGAACACTGAAGCTTTCTTT.

The chain links TRBV4-3 to TRBJ1-4; TRBD1 agrees at 7 bases. V shed 0 bases, J shed 11 bases, and the junction held 9 bases outside the gene matches. Germline CDR1 is LGHNA and CDR2 is YSLEER. The CDR3 sequence is 15 residues long. CDR3 sequence (DNA): TGCGCCAGCAGCCAAGATGTGAAGGGGGCATGGAAACTGTTTTTT. Its translation is CASSQDVKGAWKLFF.

There are a few counts of this clone. This chain links TRBV6-5 with TRBJ1-2; D is perhaps TRBD1 (5 bases). Germline-derived CDR1 and CDR2 are MNHEY and SVGAGI. V was pared by 0 bases and J by 6 bases, with 17 bases between. The CDR3 has 16 residues. DNA of the CDR3: TGTGCCAGCAGTTACTCAGCAGGGCCCATCTTACATGGCTACACCTTC. It yields the protein CASSYSAGPILHGYTF.

The CDR3 is CASSQTGGGTEAFF. CDR3 sequence (DNA): TGTGCCAGCAGCCAAACCGGGGGGGGCACTGAAGCTTTCTTT. The V gene is TRBV16, the J gene TRBJ1-1; maybe TRBD1 (5 bases). The CDR3 contains 14 residues. The V gene lost 2 bases and the J gene lost 4 bases, with 11 bases spanning the gap. In germline, CDR1 is KGHSY, CDR2 FQNENV. The full variable domain, rest sourced from reference TRBV16 and TRBJ1-1, is GEEVAQTPKHLVRGEGQKAKLYCAPIKGHSYVFWYQQVLKNEFKFLISFQNENVFDETGMPKERFSAKCLPNSPCSLEIQATKLEDSAVYFCASSQTGGGTEAFFGQGTRLTVV.

The chain recombines TRBV28 with TRBJ2-3; a possible D gene is TRBD1 (6 bases). CDR3 length: 13 amino acids. The V gene's germline CDR1 is MDHEN and CDR2 SYDVKM. Between the trimmed V and J ends, which lost 5 bases and 4 bases, there was a span of 10 bases. The CDR3 loop reads CASSTYRADTQYF. CDR3 in DNA: TGTGCCAGCAGTACCTACAGGGCAGATACGCAGTATTTT.

The chain is built from TRBV6-2 or TRBV6-3 and TRBJ1-2, with D perhaps matching TRBD1 (6 bases). V was trimmed by 4 bases and J by 8 bases, leaving 11 bases between them. CDR1 and CDR2 (germline): MNHEY, SVGEGT. CDR3 length equals 12 residues. As DNA, the CDR3 is TGTGCCAGCAGTTTCAGGGGCCAAGGCTACACCTTC. Translating it yields CASSFRGQGYTF.

The chain employs TRBV5-4 and TRBJ1-1; D might be TRBD1 (5 bases). V lost 1 base and J 1 base, leaving 8 bases between the germline ends. Germline loops: CDR1 SGHNT, CDR2 YYREEE (reference sequence). This CDR3 spans 14 amino acids. The CDR3 nucleotides read TGTGCCAGCAGCTTGCAGGGAACGAACACTGAAGCTTTCTTT. This codes for CASSLQGTNTEAFF.

V gene TRBV20-1 combines with J gene TRBJ1-5, with 8 bases identical to TRBD1. This CDR3 has 14 amino acids. The germline CDR1 and CDR2 sequences are DFQATT and SNEGSKA (reference sequence). The V segment lost 3 bases and the J segment 1 base; nucleotides outside the gene matches: 2. CDR3 DNA: TGCAGTGCTAGTTCAGGGGGCAGCAATCAGCCCCAGCATTTT. This encodes CSASSGGSNQPQHF.

The chain carries TRBV2 and TRBJ2-2; TRBD1 might be the D (6 bases). The CDR3 spans 13 residues. Trimming took off 6 bases at V and 6 bases at J, with 11 bases between the two ends. Per the germline V gene, CDR1 is SNHLY and CDR2 is FYNNEI. The CDR3 region is CASRRTGPGELFF. In DNA form, the CDR3 reads TGTGCCAGCAGGCGTACAGGGCCCGGGGAGCTGTTTTTT.

This chain links TRBV21-1 with TRBJ2-7; the table's D gene call, TRBD2, was not cross checked with the DNA. TRBV21-1 has pseudogene status. CDR3 length: 14 amino acids. The CDR3 sequence is CASSKADGTYEQYF. DNA for the CDR3: TGTGCCAGCAGCAAAGCGGACGGGACCTACGAGCAGTACTTC.

The chain uses TRBV7-8 and TRBJ1-1; D unresolved. CDR1 and CDR2 from the germline V gene are SGHVS and FQNEAQ. The CDR3 consists of 13 residues. Trimming removed 5 bases at V and 4 bases at J, with 11 bases between. In DNA, the CDR3 is TGTGCCAGCAGCCCTACACAGAGCACTGAAGCTTTCTTT. It yields the protein CASSPTQSTEAFF.

The table lists this clone with a few counts. CDR3 sequence: CASSPGGNSNTEAFF. CDR3 nucleotides: TGTGCCAGCAGTCCGGGAGGGAATTCGAACACTGAAGCTTTCTTT. V usage is TRBV6-5 and J usage is TRBJ1-1; D call uncertain. This CDR3 region has 15 residues. The V and J ends lost 5 bases and 1 base respectively, with 14 bases between them. Per the germline V gene, CDR1 is MNHEY and CDR2 is SVGAGI.

This clone has a single count. This chain uses TRBV4-1 with TRBJ1-2; D unclear. The CDR3 extends over 13 amino acids. Germline CDR1 and CDR2: MGHRA and YSYEKL. The V and J ends lost 0 bases and 8 bases respectively, with 10 bases between them. CDR3 loop: CASSQDWQRGYTF. DNA for the CDR3: TGCGCCAGCAGCCAAGATTGGCAGAGGGGCTACACCTTC.